This T cell receptor (beta chain) comes out of a study of shared clonotypes between healthy human individuals (dated by TCRdb to the early 2020s). Background for the entire study: The cohort comprised two women and a few men aged 18 to 49 years. To estimate repertoire size and how much clonotype sharing occurs between individuals, the study deeply sequenced the blood TCR repertoires of roughly 5 healthy adults. Libraries were prepared and TCR repertoires were sequenced by different laboratories using diverse techniques, in order to increase sequencing depth and limit assay-specific biases. Per donor, leukapheresis produced somewhere between about 0.9 and 10 billion PBMCs.

Using the deep immunoSEQ assay, multiplex PCR amplified TCR CDR3 regions from genomic DNA. Extracted genomic DNA from each cell subset was distributed evenly across all wells of several immunoSEQ 96-well plates, and each plate was treated as a replicate. For unsorted PBMC, around 300 ng of genomic DNA, equivalent to approximately 28,000 T cell genomes, went into each replicate PCR. Unsorted PBMC genomic DNA was sequenced across ten immunoSEQ deep assay plates. Purified libraries were measured with a Qubit 3.0 fluorometer, size-checked on a Bioanalyzer 2100, and measured again with the KAPA Library Quantification kit. Each immunoSEQ 96-well plate was sequenced on its own single-read 150-cycle Illumina NextSeq 550 flow cell. Regarding the original processing steps: Because the immunoSEQ output held only junctional sequences and lacked quality scores, the filtering could not match the filtering applied to full-length reads. To assign V/J genes and CDR3, sequences were annotated against IMGT germline references using PyIR, a Python wrapper for IgBLAST v1.9. Any read was removed if the V/J assignment was weak (E-value above 1e-6), the CDR3 was missing, or the read contained stop codons, out-of-frame junctions, or ambiguous translated residues. V3J clonotypes were defined by identical inferred V gene, J gene, and CDR3 amino acid sequence. Percentage overlap between repertoires was computed as shared unique clonotypes divided by the size of the smaller repertoire. Repertoire richness was assessed with RTK rarefaction, the Chao1 estimator, and Recon v2.1 estimates of unobserved clonotypes. TCRdb stores this immuneACCESS table with in-frame sequences only. Part of the clones is absent; in the studies checked, under half of the shortfall reflects unresolved V genes, and no reason is known for the rest. D and trimming come from the DNA, and the V and J calls and clone size come from that table. This sample lists fewer than 500,000 clones; 60% to 80% were detected once. The ten largest clones represent about an eighth of the sample.

The germline V gene encodes CDR1 SGDLS and CDR2 YYNGEE. The CDR3 contains 16 residues, cysteine and phenylalanine counted. Left in the record is the CDR3 DNA by itself, 48 bases read in frame from the first base. Germline trimming: 0 bases from V, 4 bases from J; junction bases outside gene matches: 7. The investigation overall reported the following: Sampling was restricted to blood, and TCR repertoires in tissue are likely to differ from TCR repertoires in blood. Based on pairwise subsampling, the degree of clonotype sharing among donors was expected to be affected by sequencing depth. Because the study included a small number of donors, the genetic and exposure-history diversity represented was limited.

To note about this clone: Its antigen has not been determined. Base quality data are lacking; no much larger clone is found one base away.

Donors were healthy HIV-negative adults with no recently reported acute infections or vaccinations. Every donor was a Caucasian adult residing in Nashville, Tennessee, USA. For unsorted samples, tens of millions of PBMCs were counted and genomic DNA was extracted with the QIAamp DNA Blood Mini kit. After blood collection by leukapheresis, PBMCs were isolated using Ficoll-Histopaque density gradient centrifugation and then cryopreserved in the vapor phase of liquid nitrogen. This clonotype was sampled from a woman between 40 and 55 years old in good health. Some clones in this sample may be carry-over from other donors' samples. Material: PBMCs. Recombination joined TRBV9 with TRBJ1-1, and 9 bases in between align with TRBD1. The CDR3 amino acid sequence is: CASSVASGGQGTEAFF. The sequence in DNA is TGTGCCAGCAGCGTAGCTTCGGGGGGACAGGGCACTGAAGCTTTCTTT.